This TCR beta chain stems from a study of blood T cell repertoires in COVID-19. This CDR3 is 14 amino acids long. V shed 4 bases and J shed 0 bases, with 10 bases lying between them. Per the germline V gene, CDR1 is SGDLS and CDR2 is YYNGEE. TCRdb's copy holds only in-frame clones and misses some; the assay was immunoSEQ multiplex PCR. This table holds about 52,000 clones, around 81% found once. This chain joins TRBV9 and TRBJ1-1; possibly TRBD1 for D (6 bases). The sequenced sample was peripheral blood. This TCR came from a woman older than 75 with COVID-19, enrolled during active disease. CDR3: CASSPGHMNTEAFF. CDR3 DNA: TGTGCCAGCAGCCCGGGACACATGAACACTGAAGCTTTCTTT.